The rows below give T cell receptor beta chains drawn from one sample of a study of T cell responses to AZD1222 COVID-19 vaccine. TCRdb keeps only in-frame clones here, not all; method: immunoSEQ multiplex PCR. The table shows around 90,000 clones, with about 86% occurring only once. The sequences come from peripheral blood, collected on day 0 of AZD1222 vaccination. The receptors stem from an adult in good health. The CDR3 runs from the conserved cysteine through the conserved F or W. Fields, in order: CDR3 DNA, CDR3 protein, D gene, clone size, V gene, J gene. The D gene is left open where the match is weak. Clone sizes are given selectively: once, few, many, or a class where the clone is expanded.

CDR3nt: TGTGCCAGCAGCCCTGGGGACAGGGGGATAAACAATGAGCAGTTCTTC
CDR3aa: CASSPGDRGINNEQFF
d_gene: TRBD1
abundance: -
v_gene: TRBV7-9
j_gene: TRBJ2-1

CDR3nt: TGTGCCAGCAGCTTGCGGGGCCGGTCACCCCTCCACTTT
CDR3aa: CASSLRGRSPLHF
d_gene: -
abundance: once
v_gene: TRBV11-2
j_gene: TRBJ1-6

CDR3nt: TGTGCCAGCAGCCTCAGGACTAGCGGGGGACTGAACACCGGGGAGCTGTTTTTT
CDR3aa: CASSLRTSGGLNTGELFF
d_gene: TRBD2
abundance: -
v_gene: TRBV7-2
j_gene: TRBJ2-2

CDR3nt: TGTGCTAGTGGTTTGGTAAGGGTCGGTGTGGCAGGGCTGAACACTGAAGCTTTCTTT
CDR3aa: CASGLVRVGVAGLNTEAFF
d_gene: -
abundance: -
v_gene: TRBV12-5
j_gene: TRBJ1-1

CDR3nt: TGTGCCAGCAGCCAAGATTCTGGACAGGATTGGGTTTTCTTT
CDR3aa: CASSQDSGQDWVFF
d_gene: TRBD1
abundance: -
v_gene: TRBV3-1/TRBV3-2
j_gene: TRBJ1-1

CDR3nt: TGTGCCAGTAGTAGTCCGGGACGATCTGGAAACACCATATATTTT
CDR3aa: CASSSPGRSGNTIYF
d_gene: -
abundance: -
v_gene: TRBV19
j_gene: TRBJ1-3

CDR3nt: TGTGCCAGCAGCTTGTCAACATTCGGGTCACCCCTCCACTTT
CDR3aa: CASSLSTFGSPLHF
d_gene: -
abundance: -
v_gene: TRBV6-5
j_gene: TRBJ1-6

CDR3nt: TGTGCCAGCAGTTACAGACCTAGCGGGAGAGGGGGTTGGGGAAATGAGCAGTTCTTC
CDR3aa: CASSYRPSGRGGWGNEQFF
d_gene: TRBD2
abundance: -
v_gene: TRBV6-2/TRBV6-3
j_gene: TRBJ2-1

CDR3nt: TGTGCCAGTAGCCATACCGGGACAGGGGGGTCTGGCTACACCTTC
CDR3aa: CASSHTGTGGSGYTF
d_gene: TRBD1
abundance: -
v_gene: TRBV19
j_gene: TRBJ1-2

CDR3nt: TGTGCCAGCAGCGTAGGCGGGAGGGAGTATGAGCAGTTCTTC
CDR3aa: CASSVGGREYEQFF
d_gene: TRBD2
abundance: -
v_gene: TRBV9
j_gene: TRBJ2-1

CDR3nt: TGTGCCAGCAGTTACCTAGGGATGAACACCGGGGAGCTGTTTTTT
CDR3aa: CASSYLGMNTGELFF
d_gene: -
abundance: -
v_gene: TRBV6-5
j_gene: TRBJ2-2

CDR3nt: TGTGCCAGCGAACCGGACACGAGCTCCTATAATTCACCCCTCCACTTT
CDR3aa: CASEPDTSSYNSPLHF
d_gene: -
abundance: -
v_gene: TRBV4-2
j_gene: TRBJ1-6

CDR3nt: TGCGCCAGCAGCTTGGCCCTAGGGGCGGGTGGCTACACCTTC
CDR3aa: CASSLALGAGGYTF
d_gene: -
abundance: -
v_gene: TRBV5-1
j_gene: TRBJ1-2

CDR3nt: TGTGCCAGCAGCCAGGGTGGGACAGGGAATCACGAGCAGTACTTC
CDR3aa: CASSQGGTGNHEQYF
d_gene: TRBD1
abundance: -
v_gene: TRBV11-3
j_gene: TRBJ2-7

CDR3nt: TGTGCCAGCAGCGTGCAGGGAGGGGCAGAGGTCACTGAAGCTTTCTTT
CDR3aa: CASSVQGGAEVTEAFF
d_gene: -
abundance: -
v_gene: TRBV9
j_gene: TRBJ1-1

CDR3nt: TGTGCCAGCAGCCTCAGGGCCGAGCAGTACTTC
CDR3aa: CASSLRAEQYF
d_gene: -
abundance: once
v_gene: TRBV7-2
j_gene: TRBJ2-7

CDR3nt: TGTGCCGGAGTACTCGGGACAGCCGATTCACCCCTCCACTTT
CDR3aa: CAGVLGTADSPLHF
d_gene: TRBD1
abundance: -
v_gene: TRBV7-9
j_gene: TRBJ1-6

CDR3nt: TGTGCCAGCAGCTTAGGGTGGACAGGGGGCGGAGACATTCAGTACTTC
CDR3aa: CASSLGWTGGGDIQYF
d_gene: TRBD1
abundance: -
v_gene: TRBV7-9
j_gene: TRBJ2-4

CDR3nt: TGTGCCAGCAGCTTAGGGCGACAAGGGTATGGCTACACCTTC
CDR3aa: CASSLGRQGYGYTF
d_gene: -
abundance: -
v_gene: TRBV7-2
j_gene: TRBJ1-2

CDR3nt: TGCAGTTATTCCGGGCCAACTAGTGAAGCTTTCTTT
CDR3aa: CSYSGPTSEAFF
d_gene: -
abundance: once
v_gene: TRBV29-1
j_gene: TRBJ1-1

CDR3nt: TGTGCCAGCAGCCAAGATCTTATCGCAAGGCAAGCTTTCTTT
CDR3aa: CASSQDLIARQAFF
d_gene: -
abundance: -
v_gene: TRBV3-1/TRBV3-2
j_gene: TRBJ1-1

CDR3nt: TGTGCCAGCAGCTTAGGCAGTACCGATCAGCCCCAGCATTTT
CDR3aa: CASSLGSTDQPQHF
d_gene: -
abundance: few
v_gene: TRBV11-3
j_gene: TRBJ1-5

CDR3nt: TGTGCCAGCAGTACAGGGATGGTCGCTGAAGCTTTCTTT
CDR3aa: CASSTGMVAEAFF
d_gene: -
abundance: -
v_gene: TRBV6-5
j_gene: TRBJ1-1

CDR3nt: TGTGCCAGCAGCAGAGGACAGGGGTTCGGGGAGCTGTTTTTT
CDR3aa: CASSRGQGFGELFF
d_gene: TRBD1
abundance: -
v_gene: TRBV7-9
j_gene: TRBJ2-2

CDR3nt: TGTGCCAGCAGCCCCGCTGGACAGGGTTTTGGCGAGCAGTACTTC
CDR3aa: CASSPAGQGFGEQYF
d_gene: TRBD1
abundance: -
v_gene: TRBV13
j_gene: TRBJ2-7

CDR3nt: TGTGCCAGCAGCCCAACTAGCGGGAGTTCGATGAATTTT
CDR3aa: CASSPTSGSSMNF
d_gene: TRBD2
abundance: -
v_gene: TRBV12-3/TRBV12-4
j_gene: TRBJ2-3